These 19 T cell receptor beta chains share one sample of origin, sequenced in a study of a mutant IDH1 vaccine in newly diagnosed glioma. The antigens these receptors bind are not known. Generated by immunoSEQ multiplex PCR, the TCRdb table keeps only in-frame clones and is missing some. The data show about 23,000 clones, 79% seen once. Time point noted: week 11, during vaccination. Each vaccine dose was 300 ug of mutant IDH1 20-mer peptide, with topical imiquimod. Here the sequenced sample was PBMCs, taken from a glioma patient whose treatment included an IDH1 peptide vaccine. These receptors were obtained from a man aged 35-49 years with glioma.

The chain links TRBV5-4 to TRBJ1-3, with D tentatively TRBD1 (5 bases). With 1 base removed from V and 1 base from J, the gap between germline ends came to 15 bases. The CDR3 is 17 residues long. Germline V CDR1 and CDR2: SGHNT, YYREEE (reference sequence). The CDR3: CASSLKGTPSSGNTIYF. The CDR3 DNA follows: TGTGCCAGCAGCTTGAAAGGGACTCCTTCATCTGGAAACACCATATATTTT.

The chain links TRBV19 to TRBJ2-2; 9 bases are shared with TRBD1. Germline V gene sequence: CDR1 LNHDA, CDR2 SQIVND (reference sequence). With V trimmed by 6 bases and J by 3 bases, 8 bases remained unmatched. The CDR3 is 16 residues long. CDR3 sequence reads: CASRTGQGRHTGELFF. CDR3 nucleotides: TGTGCCAGTAGAACTGGACAGGGGAGGCACACCGGGGAGCTGTTTTTT.

This chain connects TRBV5-1 to TRBJ2-1, with 10 nucleotides matching TRBD2. This CDR3 has 16 amino acids. Trimming took 0 bases from V and 3 from J; bases not matched to a gene: 3. The V gene's germline CDR1 is SGHRS and CDR2 YFSETQ. CDR3 in amino acids: CASSLGLAGSYNEQFF. The CDR3 DNA sequence: TGCGCCAGCAGCTTGGGACTAGCGGGCAGCTACAATGAGCAGTTCTTC.

This rearrangement joins TRBV4-3 to TRBJ2-1, with TRBD2 matching 11 bases. Trimming removed 3 bases from V and 9 bases from J; junction bases left unmatched: 7. The CDR3 is 15 residues long. The germline V gene encodes CDR1 LGHNA and CDR2 YSLEER. CDR3 protein: CASSQTSGVRGEQFF. For the CDR3, the DNA is TGCGCCAGCAGCCAGACTAGCGGGGTACGTGGTGAGCAGTTCTTC.

V and J are TRBV13 and TRBJ1-1; tentatively, D is TRBD1 (6 bases). The CDR3 is 13 residues long. Germline CDR1 and CDR2: PRHDT and FYEKMQ (reference sequence). The V end lost 1 base, the J end lost 4 bases, and 7 bases lay between the germline ends. DNA for the CDR3: TGTGCCAGCAGCTTAGTAGGGGGCACTGAAGCTTTCTTT. This gives the protein CASSLVGGTEAFF.

This chain joins TRBV16 and TRBJ2-1, with a tentative D call TRBD1 (5 bases). The CDR3 covers 14 residues. The ends were cut back, 2 bases at V and 10 bases at J, with 15 bases in the middle. Germline V gene sequence: CDR1 KGHSY, CDR2 FQNENV. CDR3: CASSQLGAPSEQFF. In DNA form, the CDR3 reads TGTGCCAGCAGCCAACTAGGGGCCCCCTCGGAGCAGTTCTTC.

In its sample, this clone was seen a few times. J is TRBJ1-2 and V is TRBV29-1; D is perhaps TRBD1 (6 bases). Germline assignment: CDR1 SQVTM and CDR2 ANQGSEA. V lost 3 bases and J 3 bases, leaving 11 bases between the germline ends. The CDR3 is made up of 13 amino acids. The CDR3 DNA sequence: TGCAGCGTTGAGGCAGGGGCGGACTATGGCTACACCTTC. Its translation: CSVEAGADYGYTF.

The chain links TRBV19 to TRBJ2-2; D might be TRBD2 (5 bases). The CDR3 runs to 16 residues. Trimming shortened V by 4 bases and J by 3 bases, and 15 bases separated the two germline ends. The germline CDR1 and CDR2 sequences are LNHDA and SQIVND (reference sequence). CDR3 residues: CASSTSGGRDTGELFF. CDR3 in DNA: TGTGCCAGTAGTACCAGCGGCGGCCGAGACACCGGGGAGCTGTTTTTT. Looking up the rest from reference TRBV19 and TRBJ2-2 gives the full variable domain: DGGITQSPKYLFRKEGQNVTLSCEQNLNHDAMYWYRQDPGQGLRLIYYSQIVNDFQKGDIAEGYSVSREKKESFPLTVTSAQKNPTAFYLCASSTSGGRDTGELFFGEGSRLTVL.

Only one count was recorded for this clone. The V call is TRBV5-5, the J call TRBJ1-4; 7 nucleotides line up with TRBD1. This CDR3 has 14 residues. Germline values: CDR1 SGHKS, CDR2 YYEKEE (reference sequence). V trimming: 2 bases; J trimming: 7 bases; junction bases outside the gene matches: 5. The DNA for the CDR3 is TGTGCCAGCAGCTTCTTACAGGGGTCTGAAAAACTGTTTTTT. Translation: CASSFLQGSEKLFF. The full variable domain, with the rest looked up from reference TRBV5-5 and TRBJ1-4, is DAGVTQSPTHLIKTRGQQVTLRCSPISGHKSVSWYQQVLGQGPQFIFQYYEKEERGRGNFPDRFSARQFPNYSSELNVNALLLGDSALYLCASSFLQGSEKLFFGSGTQLSVL.

The V call is TRBV5-1, the J call TRBJ2-2; 10 nucleotides agree with TRBD2. This CDR3 contains 16 residues. The germline V gene has CDR1 SGHRS and CDR2 YFSETQ. With 1 base clipped from V and 6 bases from J, the junction kept 6 bases outside the gene matches. CDR3 sequence: CASSLSPAGGAGELFF. CDR3 DNA sequence: TGCGCCAGCAGCTTGTCCCCAGCGGGAGGGGCCGGGGAGCTGTTTTTT. Looking up the rest from reference TRBV5-1 and TRBJ2-2 gives the full variable domain: KAGVTQTPRYLIKTRGQQVTLSCSPISGHRSVSWYQQTPGQGLQFLFEYFSETQRNKGNFPGRFSGRQFSNSRSEMNVSTLELGDSALYLCASSLSPAGGAGELFFGEGSRLTVL.

The chain recombines TRBV6-5 with TRBJ2-7; 9 bases agree with TRBD1. CDR1 is MNHEY, CDR2 SVGAGI, per germline. This CDR3 region has 14 residues. V lost 7 bases, J lost 7 bases, and 11 bases stayed unmatched. The DNA of the CDR3 is TGTGCCAGCACTCTCCGGGACAGGGTGGGTGAGCAGTACTTC. Protein sequence: CASTLRDRVGEQYF.

V is TRBV5-1 and J is TRBJ2-7, with a weak D call TRBD1 (6 bases). The CDR3 contains 16 residues. V gave up 4 bases and J gave up 6 bases, with 23 bases separating them. CDR1 and CDR2 (germline): SGHRS, YFSETQ. DNA for the CDR3: TGCGCCAGCAGCCCTGGACCGATGCAGGGGCCGGGCGAGCAGTACGTC. This sequence encodes CASSPGPMQGPGEQYV.

V is TRBV14 and J is TRBJ1-1; D ambiguous. Germline loops: CDR1 SGHDN, CDR2 FVKESK. The CDR3 totals 15 residues. The germline V and J ends were trimmed by 2 bases and 1 base, with 11 bases remaining between them. CDR3 sequence: CASSQQTPKNTEAFF. Written as DNA, the CDR3 is TGTGCCAGCAGCCAACAAACGCCCAAGAACACTGAAGCTTTCTTT.

The chain combines TRBV5-1 with TRBJ2-7, with D uncertain. Trimming cost V 0 bases and J 5 bases, with 9 bases left between them. The CDR3 length is 13 residues. The V gene's germline CDR1 is SGHRS and CDR2 YFSETQ. CDR3 residues: CASSLAWGHEQYF. The CDR3, as DNA: TGCGCCAGCAGCTTGGCCTGGGGTCACGAGCAGTACTTC.

The rearrangement joins TRBV11-2 to TRBJ1-2; D possibly corresponds to TRBD1 (5 bases). Germline CDR1 is SGHAT and CDR2 is FQNNGV. Trimming cost V 5 bases and J 5 bases, with 18 bases left between them. CDR3 length: 15 residues. The CDR3 sequence: CASSEGRFREYGYTF. CDR3 coding DNA: TGTGCCAGCAGCGAGGGGCGGTTTCGAGAGTATGGCTACACCTTC.

The chain links TRBV19 to TRBJ1-3; D remains ambiguous. The CDR3 sequence is 11 residues long. Trimming stripped 6 bases from V and 11 bases from J, with 11 bases between. CDR1 is LNHDA, CDR2 SQIVND, per germline (reference sequence). CDR3: CASRLRVPIYF. The CDR3 DNA sequence: TGTGCCAGTAGGCTAAGGGTCCCCATATATTTT.

This clone has just one count. V gene TRBV10-1 combines with J gene TRBJ2-3; D is unclear. The CDR3 contains 12 residues. Trimming took 3 bases from V and 5 from J, leaving 6 bases between them. The germline gives CDR1 WNHNN, CDR2 SYGVQD (reference sequence). Here the CDR3 DNA reads TGCGCCAGCAGTGATGTCGAAGATACGCAGTATTTT. As protein: CASSDVEDTQYF.

The V and J genes are TRBV6-1 and TRBJ2-7, with 9 nucleotides matching TRBD1. Germline trimming cut 8 bases from V and 6 bases from J; bases unmatched to any gene: 14. This CDR3 is 15 amino acids long. Germline lookup yields CDR1 MNHNS and CDR2 SASEGT. In nucleotides, the CDR3 is TGTGCCAGCGGGAGACCGGGACAGGGAACCTCCGAGCAGTACTTC. This encodes CASGRPGQGTSEQYF.

CDR3 coding DNA: TGTGCCAGCAGCTTAGGAGCGGGAGGGATGAATGAGCAGTTCTTC. Protein: CASSLGAGGMNEQFF. This chain uses TRBV7-9 with TRBJ2-1; 10 bases line up with TRBD2. J gave up 7 bases and V 1 base, and 4 bases lay outside the gene matches. Looked up from germline, CDR1 is SEHNR and CDR2 is FQNEAQ (reference sequence). The CDR3 sequence is 15 residues long.